The clone carrying this T cell receptor (beta chain) was observed a few times. Its target is not known. The record originates from a study of T cells after yellow fever vaccination. Overall study results and limits: A weaker but faster secondary response was observed, peaking on day 5 versus 15. Highly abundant clonotypes carried over from the bulk population could end up in FACS-sorted repertoires as contaminants.

A 5'RACE template-switching step, the method used to make TCR cDNA, added a universal primer site and UMIs. Via MiXCR, TCRdb re-called the 5' RACE reads, giving one row per CDR3 protein. The repertoire holds hundreds of thousands of distinct CDR3 sequences, with approximately 13% as singletons. The receptor's source is a young man who received the YFV17D yellow fever vaccine. This specimen was PBMCs, taken on the day of the yellow fever booster vaccination.

The CDR3 spells CASSWGSPTGELFF. For the CDR3, the DNA is TGTGCCAGCTCGTGGGGCTCACCCACCGGGGAGCTGTTTTTT. The chain has TRBV5-6 and TRBJ2-2; D perhaps matches TRBD1 (5 bases). This CDR3 spans 14 amino acids. V gave up 7 bases and J gave up 4 bases, with 14 bases separating them. Germline CDR1 reads SGHDT; CDR2 reads YYEEEE.